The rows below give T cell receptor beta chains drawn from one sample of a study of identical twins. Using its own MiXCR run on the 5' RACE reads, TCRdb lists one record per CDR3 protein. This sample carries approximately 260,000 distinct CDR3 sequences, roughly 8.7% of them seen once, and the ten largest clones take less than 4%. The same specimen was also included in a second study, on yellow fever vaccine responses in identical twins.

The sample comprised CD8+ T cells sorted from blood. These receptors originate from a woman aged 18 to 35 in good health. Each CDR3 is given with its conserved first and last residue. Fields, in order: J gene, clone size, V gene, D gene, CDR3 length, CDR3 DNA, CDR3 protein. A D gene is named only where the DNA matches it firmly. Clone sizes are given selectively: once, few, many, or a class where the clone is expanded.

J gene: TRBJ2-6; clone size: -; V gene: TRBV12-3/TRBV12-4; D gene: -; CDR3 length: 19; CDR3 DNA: TGTGCCAGCAGTTTATATTCAGGGCTCGCCCGCTCTGGGGCCAACGTCCTGACTTTC; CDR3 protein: CASSLYSGLARSGANVLTF
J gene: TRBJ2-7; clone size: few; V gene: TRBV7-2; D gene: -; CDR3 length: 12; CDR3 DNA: TGTGCCAGCGGGCTAGGAGGCTACGAGCAGTACTTC; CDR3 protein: CASGLGGYEQYF
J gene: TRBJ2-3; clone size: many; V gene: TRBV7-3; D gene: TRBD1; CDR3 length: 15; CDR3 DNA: TGTGCCAGCAGCTTCATTGGACAGGGGGCAGATACGCAGTATTTT; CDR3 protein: CASSFIGQGADTQYF
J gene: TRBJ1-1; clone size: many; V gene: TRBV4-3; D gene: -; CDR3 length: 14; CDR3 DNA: TGCGCCAGCAGCCAAGATCGGGGGAACACTGAAGCTTTCTTT; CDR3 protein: CASSQDRGNTEAFF
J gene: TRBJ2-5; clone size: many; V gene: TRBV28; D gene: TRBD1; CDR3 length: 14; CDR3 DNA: TGTGCCAGCAGTCCAACAACAGGGGGAGAGACCCAGTACTTC; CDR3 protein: CASSPTTGGETQYF
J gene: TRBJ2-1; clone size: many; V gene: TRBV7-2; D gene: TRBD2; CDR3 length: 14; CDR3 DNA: TGTGCCAGCAGCTTATTGGCGGGAGGCAATGAGCAGTTCTTC; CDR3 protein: CASSLLAGGNEQFF
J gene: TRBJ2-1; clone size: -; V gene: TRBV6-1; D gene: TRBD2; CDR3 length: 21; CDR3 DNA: TGTGCCAGCAGTGAGCGACCGGGGCCAGGACTAGCGGGCCTCTCCTACAATGAGCAGTTCTTC; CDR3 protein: CASSERPGPGLAGLSYNEQFF
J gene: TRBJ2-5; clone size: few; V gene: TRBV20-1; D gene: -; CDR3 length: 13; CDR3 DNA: TGCAGTGCTAGCCCCCGGAACCAAGAGACCCAGTACTTC; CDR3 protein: CSASPRNQETQYF
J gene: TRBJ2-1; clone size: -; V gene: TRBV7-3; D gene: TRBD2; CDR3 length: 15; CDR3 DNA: TGTGCCAGCAGCCCAGGGACTAGCGAGGCCGTTGAGCAGTTCTTC; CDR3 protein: CASSPGTSEAVEQFF
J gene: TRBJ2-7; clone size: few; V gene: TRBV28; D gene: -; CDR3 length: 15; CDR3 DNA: TGTGCCAGCAGTTTGCAGGGAACCCTCTCCTACGAGCAGTACTTC; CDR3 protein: CASSLQGTLSYEQYF
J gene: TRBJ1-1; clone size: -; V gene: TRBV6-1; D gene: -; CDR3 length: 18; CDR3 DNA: TGTGCCAGCAGTGAGCTAACCGGGCCCCGGACGTGGAACACTGAAGCTTTCTTT; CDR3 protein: CASSELTGPRTWNTEAFF
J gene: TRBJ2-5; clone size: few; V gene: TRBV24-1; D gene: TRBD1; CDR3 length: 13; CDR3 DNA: TGTGCCACCAGAGGGACAGCCAAAGAGACCCAGTACTTC; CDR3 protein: CATRGTAKETQYF
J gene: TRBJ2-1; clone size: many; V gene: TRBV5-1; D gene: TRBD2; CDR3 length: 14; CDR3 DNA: TGCGCCAGCAGCTTGGAGGGACTAGCTTGGGAGCAGTTCTTC; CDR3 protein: CASSLEGLAWEQFF
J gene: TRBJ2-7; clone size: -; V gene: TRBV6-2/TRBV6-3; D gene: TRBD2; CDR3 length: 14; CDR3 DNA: TGTGCCAGCAGATCCCTAGCGGGGTCCTACGAGCAGTACTTC; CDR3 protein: CASRSLAGSYEQYF
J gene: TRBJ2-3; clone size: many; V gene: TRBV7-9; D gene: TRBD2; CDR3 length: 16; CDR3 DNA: TGTGCCAGCAGCTCAGCGGGATTGCACCTCACAGATACGCAGTATTTT; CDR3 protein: CASSSAGLHLTDTQYF
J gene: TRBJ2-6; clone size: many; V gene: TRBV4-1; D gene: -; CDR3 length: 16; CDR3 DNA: TGCGCCAGCAGCCAAGATTACAGTTCTGGGGCCAACGTCCTGACTTTC; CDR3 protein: CASSQDYSSGANVLTF
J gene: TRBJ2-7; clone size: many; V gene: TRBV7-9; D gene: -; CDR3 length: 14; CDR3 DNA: TGTGCCAGCAGCCAAGACCAGTCGGGCTACGAGCAGTACTTC; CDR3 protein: CASSQDQSGYEQYF
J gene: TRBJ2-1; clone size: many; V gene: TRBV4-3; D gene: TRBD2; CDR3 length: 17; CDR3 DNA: TGCGCCAGCAGCCAAGATCCGCCAGGACTAGCCCTCAATGAGCAGTTCTTC; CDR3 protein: CASSQDPPGLALNEQFF
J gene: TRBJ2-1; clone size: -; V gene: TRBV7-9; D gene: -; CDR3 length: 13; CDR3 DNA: TGTGCCAGCAGCCCCGTTGCCTACGGTGAGCAGTTCTTC; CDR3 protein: CASSPVAYGEQFF
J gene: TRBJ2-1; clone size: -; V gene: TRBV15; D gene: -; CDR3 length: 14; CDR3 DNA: TGTGCCACCAGCAGCTCAAGAAGTGGCGGAGCACGGTTCTTC; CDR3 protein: CATSSSRSGGARFF
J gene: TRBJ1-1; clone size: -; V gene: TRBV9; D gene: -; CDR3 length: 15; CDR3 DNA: TGTGCCAGCAGCGTATCACAACAGCTGAACACTGAAGCTTTCTTT; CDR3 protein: CASSVSQQLNTEAFF
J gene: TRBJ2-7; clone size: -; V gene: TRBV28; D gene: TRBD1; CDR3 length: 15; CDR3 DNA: TGTGCCAGCAGTTTCCCCCGGACAGGGTTTTTCGAGCAGTACTTC; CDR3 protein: CASSFPRTGFFEQYF
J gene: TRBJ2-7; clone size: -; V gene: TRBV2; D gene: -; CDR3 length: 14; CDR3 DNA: TGTGCCAGCAGTACACAGGGTTCTTCCTACAAGCAGTACTTC; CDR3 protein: CASSTQGSSYKQYF
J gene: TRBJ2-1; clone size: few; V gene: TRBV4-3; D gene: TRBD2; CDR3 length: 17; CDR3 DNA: TGCGCCAGCAGCCAAGAGGGGACTAGCGGGTACTACAATGAGCAGTTCTTC; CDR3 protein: CASSQEGTSGYYNEQFF
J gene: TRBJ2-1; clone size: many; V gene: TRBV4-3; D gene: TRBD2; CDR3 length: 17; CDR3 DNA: TGCGCCAGCAGCCAAGATTGGCAGCGGGAGCCGTACAATGAGCAGTTCTTC; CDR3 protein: CASSQDWQREPYNEQFF
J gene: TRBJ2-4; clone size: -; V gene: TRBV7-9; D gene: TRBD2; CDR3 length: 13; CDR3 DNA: TGTGCCAGCAGCCCCGCGGGGGGGGACATTCAGTACTTC; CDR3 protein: CASSPAGGDIQYF
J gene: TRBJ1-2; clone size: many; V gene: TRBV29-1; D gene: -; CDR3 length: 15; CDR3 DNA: TGCAGCGTTGAAGGGGTGGGCAGAGTTAACTATGGCTACACCTTC; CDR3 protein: CSVEGVGRVNYGYTF
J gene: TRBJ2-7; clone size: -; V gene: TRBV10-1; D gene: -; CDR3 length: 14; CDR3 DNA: TGCGCCAGCAGTGAGGACCTAAGGTTATACGAGCAGTACTTC; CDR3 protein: CASSEDLRLYEQYF
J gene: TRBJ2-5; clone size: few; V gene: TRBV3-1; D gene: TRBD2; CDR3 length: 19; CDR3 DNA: TGTGCCAGCAGCCAAGCTTGGTCTAGCGGGAGTTTTCGCCAAGAGACCCAGTACTTC; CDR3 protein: CASSQAWSSGSFRQETQYF
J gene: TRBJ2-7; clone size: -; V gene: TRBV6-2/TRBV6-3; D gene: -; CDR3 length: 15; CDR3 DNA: TGTGCCAGCAGTTACGGGTTTTCGGGAAGCTACGAGCAGTACTTC; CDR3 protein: CASSYGFSGSYEQYF
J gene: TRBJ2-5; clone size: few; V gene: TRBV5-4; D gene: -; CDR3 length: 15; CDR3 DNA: TGTGCCAGCAGCTTGTCTGGACGGGGGCCAGAGACCCAGTACTTC; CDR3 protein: CASSLSGRGPETQYF
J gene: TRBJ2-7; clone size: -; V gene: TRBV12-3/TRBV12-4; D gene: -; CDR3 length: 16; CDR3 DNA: TGTGCCAGCAGCCCTCGGGACAGCGGGAACTCCTACGAGCAGTACTTC; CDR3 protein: CASSPRDSGNSYEQYF
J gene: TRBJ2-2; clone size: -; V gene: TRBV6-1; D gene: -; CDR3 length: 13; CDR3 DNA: TGTGCCAGCAGTGAAACTGGGGGTGGGGAGCTGTTTTTT; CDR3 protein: CASSETGGGELFF
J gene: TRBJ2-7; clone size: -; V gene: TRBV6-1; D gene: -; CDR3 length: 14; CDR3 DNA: TGTGCCAGCAGTGAAGCAGAGGGGGTATACGAGCAGTACTTC; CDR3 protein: CASSEAEGVYEQYF
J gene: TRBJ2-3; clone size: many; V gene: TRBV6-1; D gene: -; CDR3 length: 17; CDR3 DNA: TGTGCCAGCAGTCCTGATCGGCAGGTGGCCCAATTTGATACGCAGTATTTT; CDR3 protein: CASSPDRQVAQFDTQYF
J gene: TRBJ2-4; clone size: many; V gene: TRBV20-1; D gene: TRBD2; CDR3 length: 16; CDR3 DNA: TGCAGTGCTAGAGATGGGAGGGCCCACGCCAAAAACATTCAGTACTTC; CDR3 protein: CSARDGRAHAKNIQYF
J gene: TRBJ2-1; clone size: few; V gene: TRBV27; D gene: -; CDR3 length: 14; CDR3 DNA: TGTGCCAGCAGTTTATTTTCCGGAGACAATGAGCAGTTCTTC; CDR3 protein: CASSLFSGDNEQFF
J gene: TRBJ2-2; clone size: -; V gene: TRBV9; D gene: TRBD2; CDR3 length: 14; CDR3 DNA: TGTGCCAGCAGCGCGTCGGGAGGCACCGGGGAGCTGTTTTTT; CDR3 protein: CASSASGGTGELFF
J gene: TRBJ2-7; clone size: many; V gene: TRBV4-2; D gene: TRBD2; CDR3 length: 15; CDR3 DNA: TGTGCCAGCAGCCAAGCAACGGGAGGTGAGGACGAGCAGTACTTC; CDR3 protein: CASSQATGGEDEQYF
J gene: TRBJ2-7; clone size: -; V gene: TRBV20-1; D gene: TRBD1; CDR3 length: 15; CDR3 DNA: TGCAGTGCTTTACCGTTCCGGGACAGGGGCTACGAGCAGTACTTC; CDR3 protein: CSALPFRDRGYEQYF
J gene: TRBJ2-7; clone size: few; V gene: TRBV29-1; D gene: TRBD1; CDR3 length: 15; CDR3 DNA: TGCAGCGCCCTAGGAGGGGACAGGGGCACCTACGAGCAGTACTTC; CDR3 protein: CSALGGDRGTYEQYF
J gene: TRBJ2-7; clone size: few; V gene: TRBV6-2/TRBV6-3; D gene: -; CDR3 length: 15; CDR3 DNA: TGTGCCAGCAACGACCCGACCCTTACACTCTACGAGCAGTACTTC; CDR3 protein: CASNDPTLTLYEQYF
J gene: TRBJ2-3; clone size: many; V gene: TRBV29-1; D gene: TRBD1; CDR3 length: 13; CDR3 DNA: TGCAGCGTTGTCAGGGGGTCGACAGATACGCAGTATTTT; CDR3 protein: CSVVRGSTDTQYF
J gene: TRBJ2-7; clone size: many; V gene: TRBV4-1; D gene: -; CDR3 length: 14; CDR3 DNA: TGCGCCAGCAGCCAAGATGACCCACCCTACGAGCAGTACTTC; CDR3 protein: CASSQDDPPYEQYF
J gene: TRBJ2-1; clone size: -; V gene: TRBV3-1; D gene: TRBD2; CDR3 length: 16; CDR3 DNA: TGTGCCAGCAGCCCCAGGGAAATAGCGGGAGTTTCAGAGCAGTTCTTC; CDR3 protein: CASSPREIAGVSEQFF
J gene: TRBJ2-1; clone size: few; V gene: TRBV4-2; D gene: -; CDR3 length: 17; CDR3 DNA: TGTGCCAGCAGCCAAGGGCCCGCGGGATCAGACTACAATGAGCAGTTCTTC; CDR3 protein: CASSQGPAGSDYNEQFF
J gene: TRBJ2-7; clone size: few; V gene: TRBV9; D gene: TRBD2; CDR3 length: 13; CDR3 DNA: TGTGCCAGCAGCGTAGAGACGGGAGGCGAGCAGTACTTC; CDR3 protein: CASSVETGGEQYF
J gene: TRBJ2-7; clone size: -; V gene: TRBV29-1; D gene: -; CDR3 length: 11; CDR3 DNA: TGCAGCGTTGGTTCGGGTTACGAGCAGTACTTC; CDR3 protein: CSVGSGYEQYF
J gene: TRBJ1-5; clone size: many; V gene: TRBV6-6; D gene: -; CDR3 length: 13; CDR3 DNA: TGTGCCAGCAGCTCCTCCGCGGGCCAGCCCCAGCATTTT; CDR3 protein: CASSSSAGQPQHF
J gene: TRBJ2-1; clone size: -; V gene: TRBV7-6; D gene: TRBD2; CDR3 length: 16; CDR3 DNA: TGTGCCAGCAGCCCAGATACTAGCGGGGGTTACCATGAGCAGTTCTTC; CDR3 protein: CASSPDTSGGYHEQFF
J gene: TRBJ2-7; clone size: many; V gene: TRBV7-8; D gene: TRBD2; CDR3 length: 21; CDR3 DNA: TGTGCCAGCAGCCCGGGACCTCGGATTGATTCTAGCGGGGGGGTGGCCTACGAGCAGTACTTC; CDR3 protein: CASSPGPRIDSSGGVAYEQYF
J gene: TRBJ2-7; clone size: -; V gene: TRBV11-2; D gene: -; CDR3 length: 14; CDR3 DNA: TGTGCCAGCAGCTTAATCCGGGCGTCCTACGAGCAGTACTTC; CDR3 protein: CASSLIRASYEQYF
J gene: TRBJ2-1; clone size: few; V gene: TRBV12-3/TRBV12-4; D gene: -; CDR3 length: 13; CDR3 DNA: TGTGCCAGCCACCACGGAGGGGCCAATGAGCAGTTCTTC; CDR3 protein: CASHHGGANEQFF